This note documents a single TCR beta chain sequence. Original processing notes: Amplified reference gene primers provided the basis for estimating nucleated cell counts. The repertoire was sequenced with immunoSEQ multiplex PCR; TCRdb's copy has only in-frame clones and lacks some. V and J calls and clone size are those listed in that table; D and trimming were worked out from the DNA. This sample has 250,000 or so clones; 88% occur once, and the top ten carry 5% to 6.5%. The sample belongs to a study of blood T cell repertoires in COVID-19. Study details: Italy, Spain and the United States were the sources of the convalescent and acute COVID-19 samples. In each case, the material was cDNA or gDNA derived from T cells, B-cell-depleted T cells, or PBMCs.

Seattle patients were enrolled while actively infected and followed longitudinally. This TCR was recovered from a woman in her 30s with COVID-19, enrolled during active disease. The sample comprised peripheral blood.

The CDR3 spells CASSRTADGYTF. For the CDR3, the DNA is TGCGCCAGCAGCAGGACAGCTGATGGCTACACCTTC. The V gene is TRBV5-1, the J gene TRBJ1-2; tentatively, D is TRBD1 (6 bases). Germline V lookup: CDR1 SGHRS, CDR2 YFSETQ. The V gene lost 4 bases and the J gene lost 6 bases, with 10 bases spanning the gap. The CDR3 consists of 12 residues.